This TCR beta chain derives from a study of regulatory T cells in long-lasting Graves disease. Study results and caveats: Analyses excluded thyroid tissue, covering peripheral blood alone. Persistent patients shared more public clonotypes (about 2,700) than new patients (roughly 970).

This clonotype was counted many times. What it binds is not known. Sequencing libraries for TCR beta were prepared with iRepertoire HTBI primers and Arm-PCR of CDR3 regions. One entry per CDR3 protein, called by TCRdb with MiXCR from the multiplex PCR reads. Of more than 400,000 distinct CDR3 sequences in the sample, about a sixth were seen once. CDR3 size: 14 residues. V dropped 5 bases and J dropped 3 bases, with 11 bases sitting between them. Germline V gives CDR1 MDHEN, CDR2 SYDVKM. This sample's time point: newly diagnosed GD, antithyroid drugs for less than 3 months. Construction of the TCR library relied on RNA isolated from PBMCs. These data were likewise used in another study, on T cells in Graves' hyperthyroidism and ophthalmopathy. That paper states: The HTBI primer set served for first-round RT-PCR of the TCR CDR3. Ophthalmopathy stood apart from stable hyperthyroidism in a 13 V-J model.

Sequences were derived from peripheral blood mononuclear cells (PBMCs), sampled at new diagnosis, from a patient treated with antithyroid drugs. The clonotype originates from a man aged 35-49 years with Graves disease. The rearrangement links TRBV28 to TRBJ1-3, with a weak D call TRBD1 (6 bases). The CDR3 loop reads CASSRQDLGNTIYF. CDR3 sequence (DNA): TGTGCCAGCAGTCGACAGGACCTTGGAAACACCATATATTTT.